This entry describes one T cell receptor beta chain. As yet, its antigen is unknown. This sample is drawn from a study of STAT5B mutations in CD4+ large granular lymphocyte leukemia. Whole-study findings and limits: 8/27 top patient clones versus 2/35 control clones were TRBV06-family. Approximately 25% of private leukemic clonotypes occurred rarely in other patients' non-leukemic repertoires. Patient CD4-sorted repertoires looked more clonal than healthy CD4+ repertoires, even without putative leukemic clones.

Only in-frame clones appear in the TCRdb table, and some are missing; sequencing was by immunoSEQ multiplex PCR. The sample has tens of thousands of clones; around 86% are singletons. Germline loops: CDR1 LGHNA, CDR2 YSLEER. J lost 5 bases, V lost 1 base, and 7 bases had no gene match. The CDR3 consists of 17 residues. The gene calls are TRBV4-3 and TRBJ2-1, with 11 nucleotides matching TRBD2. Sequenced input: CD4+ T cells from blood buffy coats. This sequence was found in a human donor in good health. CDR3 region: CASSQAPSGRHNNEQFF. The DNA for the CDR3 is TGCGCCAGCAGCCAAGCCCCTAGCGGGAGGCATAACAATGAGCAGTTCTTC.